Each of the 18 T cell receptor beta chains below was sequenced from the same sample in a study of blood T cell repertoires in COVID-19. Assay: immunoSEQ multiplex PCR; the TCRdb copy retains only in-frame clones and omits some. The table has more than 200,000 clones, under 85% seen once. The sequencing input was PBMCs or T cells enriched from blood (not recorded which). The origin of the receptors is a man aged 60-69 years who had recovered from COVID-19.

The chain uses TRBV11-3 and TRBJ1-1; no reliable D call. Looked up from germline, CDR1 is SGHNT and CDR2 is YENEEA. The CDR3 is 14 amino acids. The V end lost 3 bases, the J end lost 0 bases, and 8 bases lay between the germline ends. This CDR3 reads CASSFSSVNTEAFF. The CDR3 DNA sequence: TGTGCCAGCAGCTTTTCCTCAGTGAACACTGAAGCTTTCTTT. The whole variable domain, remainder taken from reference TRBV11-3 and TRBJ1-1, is EAGVVQSPRYKIIEKKQPVAFWCNPISGHNTLYWYLQNLGQGPELLIRYENEEAVDDSQLPKDRFSAERLKGVDSTLKIQPAELGDSAVYLCASSFSSVNTEAFFGQGTRLTVV.

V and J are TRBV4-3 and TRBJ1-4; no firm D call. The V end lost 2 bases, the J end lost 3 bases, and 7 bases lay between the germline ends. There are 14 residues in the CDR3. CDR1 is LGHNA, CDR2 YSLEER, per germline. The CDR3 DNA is TGCGCCAGCAGCCAATGGCAATCTAATGAAAAACTGTTTTTT. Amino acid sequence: CASSQWQSNEKLFF.

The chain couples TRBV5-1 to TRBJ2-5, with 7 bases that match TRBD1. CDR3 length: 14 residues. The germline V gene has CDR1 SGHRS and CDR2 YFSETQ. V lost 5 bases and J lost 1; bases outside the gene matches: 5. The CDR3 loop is CASRPTGTQETQYF. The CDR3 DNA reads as TGCGCCAGCAGGCCGACAGGGACCCAAGAGACCCAGTACTTC. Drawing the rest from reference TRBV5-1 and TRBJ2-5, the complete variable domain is KAGVTQTPRYLIKTRGQQVTLSCSPISGHRSVSWYQQTPGQGLQFLFEYFSETQRNKGNFPGRFSGRQFSNSRSEMNVSTLELGDSALYLCASRPTGTQETQYFGPGTRLLVL.

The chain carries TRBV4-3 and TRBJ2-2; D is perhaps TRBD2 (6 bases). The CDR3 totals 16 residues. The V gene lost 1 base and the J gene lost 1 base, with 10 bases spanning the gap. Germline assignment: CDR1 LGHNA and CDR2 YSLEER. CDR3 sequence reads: CASSQGGLLNTGELFF. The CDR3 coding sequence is TGCGCCAGCAGCCAAGGAGGACTACTGAACACCGGGGAGCTGTTTTTT.

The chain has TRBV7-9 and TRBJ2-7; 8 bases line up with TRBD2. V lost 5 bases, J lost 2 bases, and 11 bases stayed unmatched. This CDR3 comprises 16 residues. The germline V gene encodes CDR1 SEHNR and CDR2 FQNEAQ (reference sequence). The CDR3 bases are TGTGCCAGCAGCCCGAACCCGGCCGGGGGGGCCTACGAGCAGTACTTC. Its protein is CASSPNPAGGAYEQYF.

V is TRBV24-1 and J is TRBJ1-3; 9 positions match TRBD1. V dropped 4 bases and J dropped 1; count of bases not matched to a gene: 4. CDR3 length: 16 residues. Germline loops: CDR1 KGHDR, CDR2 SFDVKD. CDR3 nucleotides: TGTGCCACCAGTGACACAGGGGGCGCATCTGGAAACACCATATATTTT. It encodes CATSDTGGASGNTIYF.

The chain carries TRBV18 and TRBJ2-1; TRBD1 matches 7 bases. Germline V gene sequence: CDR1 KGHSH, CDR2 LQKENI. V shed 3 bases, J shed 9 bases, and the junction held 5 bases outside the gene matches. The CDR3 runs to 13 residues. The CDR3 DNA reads TGTGCCAGCTCACCGAACCGGGACAGTGAGCAGTTCTTC. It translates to CASSPNRDSEQFF. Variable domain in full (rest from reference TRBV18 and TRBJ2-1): NAGVMQNPRHLVRRRGQEARLRCSPMKGHSHVYWYRQLPEEGLKFMVYLQKENIIDESGMPKERFSAEFPKEGPSILRIQQVVRGDSAAYFCASSPNRDSEQFFGPGTRLTVL.

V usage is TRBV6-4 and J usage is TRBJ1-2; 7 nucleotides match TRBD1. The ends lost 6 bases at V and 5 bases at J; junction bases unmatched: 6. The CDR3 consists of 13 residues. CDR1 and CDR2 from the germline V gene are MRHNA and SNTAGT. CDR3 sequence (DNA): TGTGCCAGCAGAGGGGACAGCTTTTATGGCTACACCTTC. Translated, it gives CASRGDSFYGYTF.

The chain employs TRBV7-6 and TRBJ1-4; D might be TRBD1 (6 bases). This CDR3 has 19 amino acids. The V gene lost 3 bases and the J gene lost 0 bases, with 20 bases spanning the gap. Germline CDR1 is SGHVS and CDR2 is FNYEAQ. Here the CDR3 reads CASSLGLSTGPSTNEKLFF. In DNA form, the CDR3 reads TGTGCCAGCAGCTTGGGATTGTCGACAGGACCGTCAACTAATGAAAAACTGTTTTTT.

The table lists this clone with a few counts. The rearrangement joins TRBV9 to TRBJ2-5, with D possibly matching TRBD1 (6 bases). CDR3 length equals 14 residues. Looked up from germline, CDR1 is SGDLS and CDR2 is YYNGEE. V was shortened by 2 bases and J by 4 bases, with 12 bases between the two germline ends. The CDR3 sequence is CASSVGQGLETQYF. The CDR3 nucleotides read TGTGCCAGCAGCGTGGGTCAGGGGCTAGAGACCCAGTACTTC.

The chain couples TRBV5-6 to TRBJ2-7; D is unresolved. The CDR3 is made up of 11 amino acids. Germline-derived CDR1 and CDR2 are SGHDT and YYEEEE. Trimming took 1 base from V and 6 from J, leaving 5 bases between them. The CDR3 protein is CASSLTLEQYF. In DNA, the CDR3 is TGTGCCAGCAGCTTGACTCTCGAGCAGTACTTC.

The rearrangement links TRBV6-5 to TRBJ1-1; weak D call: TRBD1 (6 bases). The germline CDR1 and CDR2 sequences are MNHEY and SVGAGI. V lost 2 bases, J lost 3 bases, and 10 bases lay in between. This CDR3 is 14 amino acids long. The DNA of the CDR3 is TGTGCCAGCAGTTACGCTTACAGGGACACTGAAGCTTTCTTT. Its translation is CASSYAYRDTEAFF.

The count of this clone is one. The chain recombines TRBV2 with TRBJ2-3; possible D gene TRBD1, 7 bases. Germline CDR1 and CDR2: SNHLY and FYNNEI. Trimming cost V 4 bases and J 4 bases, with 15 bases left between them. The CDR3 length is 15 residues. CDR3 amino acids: CASSAQGGAADTQYF. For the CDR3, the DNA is TGTGCCAGCAGTGCGCAGGGGGGCGCGGCAGATACGCAGTATTTT.

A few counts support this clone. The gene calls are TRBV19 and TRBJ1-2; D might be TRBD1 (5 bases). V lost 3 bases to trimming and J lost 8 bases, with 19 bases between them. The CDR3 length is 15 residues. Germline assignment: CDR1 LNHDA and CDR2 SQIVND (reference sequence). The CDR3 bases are TGTGCCAGTAGTATTAGCGGGACCGGCCAACTGGGCTACACCTTC. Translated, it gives CASSISGTGQLGYTF.

CDR3 loop: CATSQAGVLEDTQYF. The CDR3 DNA follows: TGTGCCACCAGTCAAGCGGGGGTTCTGGAAGATACGCAGTATTTT. The V call is TRBV24-1, the J call TRBJ2-3; 8 bases fit TRBD2. The germline CDR1 and CDR2 sequences are KGHDR and SFDVKD. The CDR3 runs to 15 residues. The V and J ends lost 6 bases and 5 bases, in that order; junction bases with no gene match: 9.

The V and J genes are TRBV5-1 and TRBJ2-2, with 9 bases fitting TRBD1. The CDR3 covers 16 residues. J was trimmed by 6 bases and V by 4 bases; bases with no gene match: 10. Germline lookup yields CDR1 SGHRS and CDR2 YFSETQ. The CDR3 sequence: CASSRSPDRGAGELFF. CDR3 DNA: TGCGCCAGCAGCCGATCTCCGGACAGGGGCGCCGGGGAGCTGTTTTTT.

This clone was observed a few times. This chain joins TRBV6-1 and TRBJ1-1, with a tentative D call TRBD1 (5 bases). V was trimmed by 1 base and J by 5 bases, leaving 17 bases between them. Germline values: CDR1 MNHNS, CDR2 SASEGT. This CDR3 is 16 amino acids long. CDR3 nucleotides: TGTGCCAGCAGTGAAGTCATGGGACTGGGACGGACTGAAGCTTTCTTT. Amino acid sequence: CASSEVMGLGRTEAFF.

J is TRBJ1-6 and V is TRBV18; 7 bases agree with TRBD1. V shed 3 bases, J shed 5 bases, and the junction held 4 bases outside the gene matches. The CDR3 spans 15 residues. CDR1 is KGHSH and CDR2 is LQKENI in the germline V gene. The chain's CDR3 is CASSPGTVDNSPLHF. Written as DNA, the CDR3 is TGTGCCAGCTCACCCGGGACAGTCGATAATTCACCCCTCCACTTT.